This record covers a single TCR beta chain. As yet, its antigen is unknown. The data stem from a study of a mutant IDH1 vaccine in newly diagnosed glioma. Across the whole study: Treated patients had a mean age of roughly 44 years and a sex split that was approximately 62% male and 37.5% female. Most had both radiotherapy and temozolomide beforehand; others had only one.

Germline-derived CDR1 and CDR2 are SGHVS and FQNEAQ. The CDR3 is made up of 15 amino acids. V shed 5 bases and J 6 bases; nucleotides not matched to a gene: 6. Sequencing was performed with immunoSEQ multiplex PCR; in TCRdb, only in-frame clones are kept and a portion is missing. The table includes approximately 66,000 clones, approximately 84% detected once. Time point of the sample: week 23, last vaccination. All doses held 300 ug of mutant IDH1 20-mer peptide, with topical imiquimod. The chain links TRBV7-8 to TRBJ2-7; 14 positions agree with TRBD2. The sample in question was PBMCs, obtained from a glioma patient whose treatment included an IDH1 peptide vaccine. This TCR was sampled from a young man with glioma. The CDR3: CASSRFGTSGSEQYF. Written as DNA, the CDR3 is TGTGCCAGCAGCCGATTCGGGACTAGCGGGAGCGAGCAGTACTTC.